This T cell receptor (beta chain) was profiled in a study of blood T cell repertoires in COVID-19. Study summary: The United States, Italy and Spain supplied acute and convalescent COVID-19 samples. In each case, the material was cDNA or gDNA derived from T cells, B-cell-depleted T cells, or PBMCs.

The CDR3 length is 14 residues. Per the germline V gene, CDR1 is SGHRS and CDR2 is YFSETQ. The ends were cut back, 0 bases at V and 0 bases at J, with 4 bases in the middle. How the authors handled the data: It was from reference gene primer amplification that nucleated cell counts were estimated. Using immunoSEQ multiplex PCR, the repertoire was profiled, and TCRdb retains in-frame clones only, with some absent. V and J calls and clone size are given by that table; D and trimming were obtained from the DNA. Of tens of thousands of clones in the sample, 86% were seen once. Sequenced material: peripheral blood. This TCR was sampled from a human donor in a cohort sampled during active COVID-19. V usage is TRBV5-1 and J usage is TRBJ1-3; D not certain. The CDR3 reads CASSLAYSGNTIYF. In DNA form, the CDR3 reads TGCGCCAGCAGCTTGGCCTACTCTGGAAACACCATATATTTT.